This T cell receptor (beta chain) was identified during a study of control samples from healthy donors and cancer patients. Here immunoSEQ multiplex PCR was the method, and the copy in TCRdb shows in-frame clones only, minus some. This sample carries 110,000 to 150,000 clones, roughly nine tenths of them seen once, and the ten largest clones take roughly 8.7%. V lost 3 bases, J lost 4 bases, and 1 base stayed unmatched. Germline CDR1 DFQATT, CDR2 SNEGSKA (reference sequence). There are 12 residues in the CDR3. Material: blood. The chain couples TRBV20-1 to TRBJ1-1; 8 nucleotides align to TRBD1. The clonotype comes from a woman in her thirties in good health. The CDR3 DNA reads TGCAGTGCTAGTACAGGGGGCACTGAAGCTTTCTTT. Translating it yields CSASTGGTEAFF.